This T cell receptor beta chain comes out of a study of shared clonotypes between healthy human individuals. Study at large: CD4 naive and CD4 memory each took three plates per donor, while CD8 naive took two and CD8 memory one. Study-wide results and caveats: Naive CD4 clonotypes overlapped across a handful of donors at around 5%.

A note on this clone: No antigen is known for it.

Per germline, CDR1 SGHRS and CDR2 YFSETQ. This CDR3 is built from 14 residues. V lost 4 bases and J 3 bases, leaving 12 bases between the germline ends. Generated by immunoSEQ multiplex PCR, the TCRdb table keeps only in-frame clones and is missing some. This sample has fewer than 400,000 clones, with around 74% found just once. The J gene is TRBJ2-3, the V gene TRBV5-1; D perhaps matches TRBD2 (5 bases). Sequencing input: memory CD4+ T cells sorted from blood. Subset described: CD45RA-negative fraction. The sequence was collected from a young man in good health. The CDR3 is CASSARGPTDTQYF. The CDR3 DNA sequence: TGCGCCAGCAGCGCCAGAGGGCCTACAGATACGCAGTATTTT. Using reference TRBV5-1 and TRBJ2-3 for the parts outside the CDR3, the full variable domain is KAGVTQTPRYLIKTRGQQVTLSCSPISGHRSVSWYQQTPGQGLQFLFEYFSETQRNKGNFPGRFSGRQFSNSRSEMNVSTLELGDSALYLCASSARGPTDTQYFGPGTRLTVL.